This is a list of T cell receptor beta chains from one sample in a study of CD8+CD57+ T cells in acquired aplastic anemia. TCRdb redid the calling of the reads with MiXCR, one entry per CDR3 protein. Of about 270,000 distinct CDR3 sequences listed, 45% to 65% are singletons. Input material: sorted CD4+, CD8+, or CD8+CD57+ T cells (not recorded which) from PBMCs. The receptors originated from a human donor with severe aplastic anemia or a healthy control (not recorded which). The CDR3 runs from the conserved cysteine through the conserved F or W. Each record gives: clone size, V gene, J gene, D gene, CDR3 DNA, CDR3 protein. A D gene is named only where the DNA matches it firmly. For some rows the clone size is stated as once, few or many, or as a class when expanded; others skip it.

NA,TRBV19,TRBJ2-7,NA,TGTGCCAGTAGTATAGATCCCAGGGCCCTCCGCGAGCAGTACTTC,CASSIDPRALREQYF
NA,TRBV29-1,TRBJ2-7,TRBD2,TGCAGCGTCCACTCGGGTAGCGGGGTCGAGCAGTACTTC,CSVHSGSGVEQYF
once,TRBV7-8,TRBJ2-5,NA,TGTGCCGTAAGCTTAGGTCGTCGACTAGAGGGGGAAGGAGAGACCCAGTACTTC,CAVSLGRRLEGEGETQYF
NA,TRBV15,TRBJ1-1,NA,TGTGCCAACGATCCAGAGGGGAGTTTAACTGAAGCTTTCTTT,CANDPEGSLTEAFF
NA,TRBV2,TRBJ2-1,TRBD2,TGTGCCAGCAGTGACACTAGCGGGATGCGTCTGGTCTTC,CASSDTSGMRLVF
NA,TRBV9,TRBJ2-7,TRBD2,TGTGTCAGCAGCGTAGAACCTAGCGGAGCCTACGAGCAGTACTTC,CVSSVEPSGAYEQYF
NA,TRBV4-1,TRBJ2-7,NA,TGCGCCAGCAGCCAATTTCAGGGGAGCACCTACGAGCAGTACTTC,CASSQFQGSTYEQYF
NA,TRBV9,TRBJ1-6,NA,TGTGCCAGCAGCCAAGTTGGGGGTCCCCTCCACTTT,CASSQVGGPLHF
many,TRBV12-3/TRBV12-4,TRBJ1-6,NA,TGTGCCAGCAGTGATGCCGGCGGGGGTGGTTCACCCCTCCACTTT,CASSDAGGGGSPLHF
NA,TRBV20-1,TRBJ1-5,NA,TGCAGTGCCACCAGTGATTTGGGCAATCAGCCCCAGCATTTT,CSATSDLGNQPQHF
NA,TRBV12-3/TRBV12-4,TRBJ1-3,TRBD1,TGTGCCAGCAAAGGGGACAGCTTCTCTGGAAACACCATATATTTT,CASKGDSFSGNTIYF
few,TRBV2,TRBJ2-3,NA,TGTGCCAGCAGTGGGCAAATCGGAGACACAGATACGCAGTATTTT,CASSGQIGDTDTQYF
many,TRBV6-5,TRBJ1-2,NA,TGTGCCAGCAGGAGACCGGGACGCAGCTATGGCTACACCTTC,CASRRPGRSYGYTF
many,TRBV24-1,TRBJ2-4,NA,TGTGCCACCAGTGAAACAGGGACTGGCGACATTCAGTACTTC,CATSETGTGDIQYF
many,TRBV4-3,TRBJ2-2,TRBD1,TGCGCCAGCAGCCAGGGGACAGGGGGCATGACGACCGGGGAGCTGTTTTTT,CASSQGTGGMTTGELFF
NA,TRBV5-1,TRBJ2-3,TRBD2,TGCGCCAGCAGCTCTCCGGGACTAGTACATACGCAGTATTTT,CASSSPGLVHTQYF
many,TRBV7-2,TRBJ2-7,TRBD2,TGTGCCAGCAGCTTAGGTGTCGGTAGCGGGGTTACCTCCTACGAGCAGTACTTC,CASSLGVGSGVTSYEQYF
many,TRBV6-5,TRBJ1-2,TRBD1,TGTGCCAGCAGTTACTCCGGGACAGGGGTTACTTATGGCTACACCTTC,CASSYSGTGVTYGYTF
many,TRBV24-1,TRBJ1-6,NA,TGTGCCACCATCGGGACTTACCTCCCAAGCTCCTATAATTCACCCCTCCACTTT,CATIGTYLPSSYNSPLHF
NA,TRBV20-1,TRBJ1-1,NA,TGCAGTGCCGATGGACAACTGAACACTGAAGCTTTCTTT,CSADGQLNTEAFF
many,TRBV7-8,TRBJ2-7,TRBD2,TGTGCCAGCAGCTTAAAACGTGCCGGGGGGAACTACGAGCAGTACTTC,CASSLKRAGGNYEQYF
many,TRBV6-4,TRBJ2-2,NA,TGTGCCAGCACGAGTAACACCGGGGAGCTGTTTTTT,CASTSNTGELFF
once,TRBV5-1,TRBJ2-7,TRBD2,TGCGCCAGCAGCTTGTGGACTAGCGGGGGGCAAAGCTCCTACGAGCAGTACTTC,CASSLWTSGGQSSYEQYF
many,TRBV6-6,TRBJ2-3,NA,TGTGCCAGCGCGAGGGACCGGTATTTT,CASARDRYF
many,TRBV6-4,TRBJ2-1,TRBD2,TGTGCCAGCAGTGAAGCGGGGGGGCACAATGAGCAGTTCTTC,CASSEAGGHNEQFF
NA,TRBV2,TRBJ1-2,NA,TGTGCCAACACCGCTGGTGGCTACACCTTC,CANTAGGYTF
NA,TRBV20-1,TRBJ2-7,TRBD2,TGCAGTGCTAGAGAAGCGGGAGTTTTCGAGCAGTACTTC,CSAREAGVFEQYF
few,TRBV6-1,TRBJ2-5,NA,TGTGCCAGCAAACCCCGGGACCAATGGGGGGAGACCCAGTACTTC,CASKPRDQWGETQYF
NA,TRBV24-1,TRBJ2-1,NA,TGTGCCACCAGTGATTTTCGGTCCCCTAGCTCCTACAATGAGCAGTTCTTC,CATSDFRSPSSYNEQFF
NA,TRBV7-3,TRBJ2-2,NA,TGTGCCAGCAGCTTAACGAGAGGCACTTTAGGGTCAAACACCGGGGAGCTGTTTTTT,CASSLTRGTLGSNTGELFF
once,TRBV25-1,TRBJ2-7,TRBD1,TGTGCCAGCAGTGCGGACAGGGGACTATCCTACGAGCAGTACTTC,CASSADRGLSYEQYF
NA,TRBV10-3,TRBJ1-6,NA,TGTGCCACCAGAGGGGATGGTAATCCACCCCTCCACTTT,CATRGDGNPPLHF
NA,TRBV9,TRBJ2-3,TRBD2,TGTGCCAGCAGCCACACGGGACTAGCGGGAGAAATGGATACGCAGTATTTT,CASSHTGLAGEMDTQYF
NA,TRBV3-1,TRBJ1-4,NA,TGTGCCAGCAGCCAAGGGGGAGTAAGTCTGAGTGGGACTAATGAAAAACTGTTTTTT,CASSQGGVSLSGTNEKLFF
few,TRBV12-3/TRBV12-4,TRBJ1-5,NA,TGTGCCAGCAGTTTAGGAGATAACCAGCATTTT,CASSLGDNQHF
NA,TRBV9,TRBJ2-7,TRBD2,TGTGCCAGCAGCGTAGGAGGGCGCGGGAGTGGTTCCTACGAGCAGTACTTC,CASSVGGRGSGSYEQYF
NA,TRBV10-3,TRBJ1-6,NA,TGTGCCATCAGTCGCGGGGGGACACCCCTCCACTTT,CAISRGGTPLHF
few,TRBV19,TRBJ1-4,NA,TGTGCCAGTAGTACTTCCACCGCGGCCGCAACTAATGAAAAACTGTTTTTT,CASSTSTAAATNEKLFF
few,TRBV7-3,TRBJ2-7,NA,TGTGCCAGCAGTCGCGACGGGAACTACGAGCAGTACTTC,CASSRDGNYEQYF
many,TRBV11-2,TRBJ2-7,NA,TGTGCCAGCAGCCCCAGGGGGGGCTACGAGCAGTACTTC,CASSPRGGYEQYF
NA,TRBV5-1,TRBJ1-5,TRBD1,TGTGCCAGCAGCTTGGGCGTGGACAGGGTCCATCAGCCCCAGCATTTT,CASSLGVDRVHQPQHF
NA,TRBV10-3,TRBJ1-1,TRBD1,TGTGCCATCAGTGGGGACAGGGTCGACACTGAAGCTTTCTTT,CAISGDRVDTEAFF
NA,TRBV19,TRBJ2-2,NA,TGTGCCAGTAGTATAGGTGGTAAGGGTCGAAACACCGGGGAGCTGTTTTTT,CASSIGGKGRNTGELFF
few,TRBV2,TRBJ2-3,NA,TGTGCCAGCAGGCTAGTGGGAACTAACACAGATACGCAGTATTTT,CASRLVGTNTDTQYF